The TCR beta chain under discussion was sequenced for a study of cytomegalovirus exposure and HLA in healthy donors. It was with 60 Vbeta and 13 Jbeta primers that the PCR ran. Assay used: immunoSEQ multiplex PCR; TCRdb lists only in-frame clones, some missing. The table records more than 100,000 clones, around 72% of them present only once. The ends were cut back, 1 base at V and 14 bases at J, with 11 bases in the middle. The CDR3 runs to 12 residues. Germline V gives CDR1 LGHNA, CDR2 YSLEER. Of note for this clone: Antigen unknown.

Those who donated were healthy bone marrow donors. Broader study findings: Whilst most TCR sequences proved rare, a subset of public TCRs occurred across many donors. TCR beta chains numbering some 160 were designated cytomegalovirus-associated. Later analysis showed most CMV-associated TCR beta chains appearing HLA-restricted.

The source is a man aged 50 or older in good health and CMV-seropositive. This chain joins TRBV4-3 and TRBJ1-4; D unclear. Material: PBMCs. The CDR3 DNA sequence: TGCGCCAGCAGCCAAGCTGGAGGTATGCTGTTTTTT. As protein: CASSQAGGMLFF.